This paragraph reports one TCR beta chain. Its antigen remains unidentified. A much larger clone sits a single nucleotide away, making a read error possible. Then a second PCR, running about 6 to 11 cycles, was carried out with a sample-barcoded 5' primer and a J-beta primer mix. TCRdb ran MiXCR on the 5' RACE reads and lists one entry per CDR3 protein. The sample carries roughly 790,000 distinct CDR3 sequences, roughly 47% recorded once. CDR1 DFQATT and CDR2 SNEGSKA come from the germline V gene (reference sequence). V gave up 6 bases and J gave up 5 bases; unmatched junction bases: 8. CDR3 length: 14 amino acids. The data belong to a study of blood T cells in healthy people across ages. Study observations and caveats: PBMCs were not sorted, which prevented a conclusive comparison of naive versus antigen-experienced cells.

The people who gave samples were healthy Caucasians from Russia, aged roughly 6 to 90. The chain uses TRBV20-1 and TRBJ2-1; TRBD2 matches at 9 bases. The TCR was taken from a woman in her fifties or sixties in good health. Sequenced input: blood. CDR3 residues: CSAEREESHNEQFF. The CDR3 region has the DNA TGCAGTGCAGAGCGGGAGGAGTCCCACAATGAGCAGTTCTTC.